The clone carrying this T cell receptor beta chain has more than one count but fewer than ten. The data are from a study of shared clonotypes between healthy human individuals. Per the germline V gene, CDR1 is KGHSH and CDR2 is LQKENI. V was pared by 1 base and J by 9 bases, with 7 bases between. CDR3 length: 13 amino acids. Clones were sequenced by immunoSEQ multiplex PCR, and TCRdb holds only the in-frame ones, with some missing. Seen here are 2 million to 2.5 million clones, nearly 97% observed once, and the top ten hold less than 0.15%. Sequences were obtained from naive CD4+ T cells sorted from blood. Subset specified: CD45RA+ positively selected. The TCR was taken from a man between 18 and 35 years old in good health. The V gene is TRBV18, the J gene TRBJ1-6; D is ambiguous. This CDR3 reads CASSPRGISPLHF. CDR3 DNA sequence: TGTGCCAGCTCACCACGGGGAATTTCACCCCTCCACTTT.